Each of the 15 T cell receptor beta chains below was sequenced from the same sample in a study of blood T cell repertoires in COVID-19. Sequencing was performed with immunoSEQ multiplex PCR; in TCRdb, only in-frame clones are kept and a portion is missing. Of 200,000 or so clones listed, around nine tenths are singletons. The sequenced material came from PBMCs or T cells enriched from blood (not recorded which). The receptors originated from a woman aged 25-40 years who had been exposed to COVID-19.

The genes are TRBV10-3 and TRBJ1-3; D gene uncertain. This CDR3 is built from 14 residues. V was shortened by 6 bases and J by 1 base, with 10 bases between the two germline ends. Germline V gene data show CDR1 as ENHRY and CDR2 as SYGVKD. DNA of the CDR3: TGTGCCATCAGGGCGGGCCAGTCTGGAAACACCATATATTTT. Amino acids: CAIRAGQSGNTIYF.

CDR3 nucleotides: TGTGCCAGCAGTTTAGGATTAGCGGGAGGTGTTAGAGAGACCCAGTACTTC. As protein: CASSLGLAGGVRETQYF. The chain joins TRBV28 to TRBJ2-5; 10 nucleotides agree with TRBD2. V lost 2 bases, J lost 4 bases, and 10 bases stayed unmatched. This CDR3 is 17 amino acids long. Per germline, CDR1 MDHEN and CDR2 SYDVKM.

This clone was counted once. This sequence joins TRBV7-2 and TRBJ1-5; D unresolved. V dropped 1 base and J dropped 0 bases, with 16 bases sitting between them. Germline values: CDR1 SGHTA, CDR2 FQGNSA. The CDR3 runs to 18 residues. Written as DNA, the CDR3 is TGTGCCAGCAGCTTAGGTCGTCCGACAAGATATAGCAATCAGCCCCAGCATTTT. Its protein is CASSLGRPTRYSNQPQHF.

V gene TRBV4-1 combines with J gene TRBJ1-2, with TRBD1 matching 7 bases. The CDR3 contains 17 residues. Trimming took 0 bases from V and 4 from J; bases not matched to a gene: 11. Germline V gene data show CDR1 as MGHRA and CDR2 as YSYEKL. The CDR3 DNA is TGCGCCAGCAGCCAAGAATTAGATAGACAGGGAGCCTATGGCTACACCTTC. This codes for CASSQELDRQGAYGYTF.

This chain links TRBV9 with TRBJ2-3; tentative D call: TRBD2 (5 bases). This CDR3 has 15 amino acids. CDR1 is SGDLS and CDR2 is YYNGEE in the germline V gene. Between the trimmed V and J ends, which lost 1 base and 4 bases, there was a span of 13 bases. The CDR3 loop is CASSVRALVADTQYF. The CDR3 DNA is TGTGCCAGCAGCGTACGGGCACTAGTTGCAGATACGCAGTATTTT.

This clone has only one observation. The chain recombines TRBV5-6 with TRBJ2-1; the match to TRBD2 covers 16 bases. CDR3 size: 17 residues. Germline V gene sequence: CDR1 SGHDT, CDR2 YYEEEE. With V trimmed by 2 bases and J by 4 bases, 3 bases remained unmatched. CDR3 protein: CASSFGGLAGGYNEQFF. The CDR3 DNA follows: TGTGCCAGCAGCTTTGGGGGACTAGCGGGAGGGTACAATGAGCAGTTCTTC.

The chain couples TRBV19 to TRBJ1-1; 8 bases map to TRBD1. Germline CDR1 LNHDA, CDR2 SQIVND (reference sequence). Germline trimming cut 5 bases from V and 0 bases from J; bases unmatched to any gene: 5. The CDR3 is made up of 15 amino acids. In DNA, the CDR3 is TGTGCCAGTAGTTTCAGGACAGGGATGAACACTGAAGCTTTCTTT. Translation: CASSFRTGMNTEAFF. Variable domain in full (rest from reference TRBV19 and TRBJ1-1): DGGITQSPKYLFRKEGQNVTLSCEQNLNHDAMYWYRQDPGQGLRLIYYSQIVNDFQKGDIAEGYSVSREKKESFPLTVTSAQKNPTAFYLCASSFRTGMNTEAFFGQGTRLTVV.

V usage is TRBV5-1 and J usage is TRBJ1-2, with TRBD1 matching 7 bases. In germline, CDR1 is SGHRS, CDR2 YFSETQ. The length of the CDR3 is 13 residues. The trim removed 4 bases at V and 4 bases at J, leaving 4 bases unmatched. The DNA for the CDR3 is TGCGCCAGCAGCGACGGGACAGTCTATGGCTACACCTTC. Translated: CASSDGTVYGYTF.

This chain uses TRBV30 with TRBJ1-5; D is unresolved. Between the trimmed V and J ends, which lost 2 bases and 5 bases, there was a span of 10 bases. CDR1 is GTSNPN and CDR2 is SVGIG in the germline V gene (reference sequence). This CDR3 has 13 residues. The CDR3 DNA follows: TGTGCCTGGAGTATCCGGGATCATCAGCCCCAGCATTTT. Protein: CAWSIRDHQPQHF.

The rearrangement joins TRBV2 to TRBJ2-1, with D unresolved. Germline lookup yields CDR1 SNHLY and CDR2 FYNNEI. V lost 7 bases, J lost 0 bases, and 22 bases lay in between. The CDR3 covers 18 residues. This CDR3 is CASTYSLVTGGSYNEQFF. As DNA, the CDR3 is TGTGCCAGCACATATTCTCTCGTCACTGGTGGCTCCTACAATGAGCAGTTCTTC.

This clone appeared once. This sequence joins TRBV20-1 and TRBJ1-1, with 7 bases lining up with TRBD1. The CDR3 consists of 12 residues. Germline V gene lookup returns CDR1 DFQATT and CDR2 SNEGSKA (reference sequence). The junction had 6 bases not matched to a gene; V was cut back by 3 bases and J by 8 bases. The CDR3 sequence: CSASDRDYEAFF. CDR3 nucleotides: TGCAGTGCTAGTGACAGGGACTACGAAGCTTTCTTT.

This clone was detected a few times. CDR3 nucleotide sequence: TGTGCCAGCAGACATAATAACAGGGCTGAAGCTTTCTTT. Encoded protein: CASRHNNRAEAFF. The V and J genes are TRBV6-5 and TRBJ1-1; the D gene is possibly TRBD1 (6 bases). The CDR3 extends over 13 amino acids. Per the germline V gene, CDR1 is MNHEY and CDR2 is SVGAGI. V gave up 6 bases and J gave up 6 bases, with 14 bases separating them.

The V and J genes are TRBV10-3 and TRBJ2-1; D is perhaps TRBD2 (6 bases). The germline CDR1 and CDR2 sequences are ENHRY and SYGVKD. The CDR3 runs 14 residues. Trimming took 6 bases from V and 2 from J, leaving 11 bases between them. The DNA for the CDR3 is TGTGCCATCAGAGGAGGGGAGACCTACAATGAGCAGTTCTTC. Its protein is CAIRGGETYNEQFF.

The V and J genes are TRBV10-1 and TRBJ2-7; D perhaps matches TRBD2 (6 bases). Between the trimmed V and J ends, which lost 1 base and 5 bases, there was a span of 21 bases. The germline gives CDR1 WNHNN, CDR2 SYGVQD (reference sequence). This CDR3 is built from 17 residues. The CDR3 DNA follows: TGCGCCAGCAGTGAGTACCCGGGGGTCCCGGGAGAGGACGAGCAGTACTTC. Amino acids: CASSEYPGVPGEDEQYF.

J is TRBJ1-2 and V is TRBV3-1 (or the pseudogene TRBV3-2), with 8 bases identical to TRBD1. The V gene end was trimmed by 1 base and the J gene end by 5 bases; junction bases not matched to a gene: 6. Germline CDR1 and CDR2: LGHDT and YNNKEL (reference sequence). CDR3 length equals 15 residues. CDR3 sequence: CASSQGAGGAYGYTF. For the CDR3, the DNA is TGTGCCAGCAGCCAAGGGGCAGGGGGCGCTTATGGCTACACCTTC.